The 15 T cell receptor beta chains in this list originate from one sample, sequenced in a study of patients and donors after allogeneic stem cell transplantation. TCRdb reanalysed the RT-PCR reads using MiXCR and keeps one entry per CDR3 protein. The repertoire holds about 960,000 distinct CDR3 sequences, with over 15% as singletons. Sequenced: blood, either unsorted or a sorted T cell fraction (not recorded which). Receptor source: a human donor who was either an allogeneic HSCT recipient or a stem cell or donor lymphocyte infusion donor (not recorded which). It is not recorded whose cells these are; they may come from a transplant donor.

This clonotype was detected many times. The V gene is TRBV10-3, the J gene TRBJ2-1; 11 nucleotides agree with TRBD2. This CDR3 comprises 15 residues. Germline V CDR1 and CDR2: ENHRY, SYGVKD. J was trimmed by 5 bases and V by 6 bases; bases with no gene match: 6. CDR3 bases: TGTGCCATCAGGGCTAGCGGGAGGCCTCACAATGAGCAGTTCTTC. This encodes CAIRASGRPHNEQFF.

This clonotype has more than one count but fewer than ten. The rearrangement uses TRBV6-2 or TRBV6-3 and TRBJ2-3; D might be TRBD2 (5 bases). The CDR3 totals 16 residues. Trimming pared 5 bases from V and 4 bases from J, leaving 19 bases between. Germline V lookup: CDR1 MNHEY, CDR2 SVGEGT. The DNA of the CDR3 is TGTGCCAGCAGTGCCCCTCTGGGAGATTGGGCAGATACGCAGTATTTT. It is translated as CASSAPLGDWADTQYF.

This clonotype was observed a handful of times. The V call is TRBV6-5, the J call TRBJ2-3; perhaps D is TRBD1 or TRBD2 (5 bases each). CDR1 and CDR2 from the germline V gene are MNHEY and SVGAGI. V lost 1 base to trimming and J lost 8 bases, with 19 bases between them. This CDR3 comprises 16 residues. For the CDR3, the DNA is TGTGCCAGCAGTTACTTTGTACGGGGCGTGCAACGTACGCAGTATTTT. This translates into CASSYFVRGVQRTQYF.

The J gene is TRBJ1-2, the V gene TRBV5-1; no definite D call. V shed 0 bases and J shed 8 bases, with 8 bases lying between them. The length of the CDR3 is 12 residues. The germline gives CDR1 SGHRS, CDR2 YFSETQ. The CDR3, as DNA: TGCGCCAGCAGCTTGGACTTTGTGGGCTACACCTTC. It specifies CASSLDFVGYTF. Looking up the rest from reference TRBV5-1 and TRBJ1-2 gives the full variable domain: KAGVTQTPRYLIKTRGQQVTLSCSPISGHRSVSWYQQTPGQGLQFLFEYFSETQRNKGNFPGRFSGRQFSNSRSEMNVSTLELGDSALYLCASSLDFVGYTFGSGTRLTVV.

The chain carries TRBV4-1 and TRBJ2-7; perhaps TRBD2 as D (5 bases). V was trimmed by 2 bases and J by 6 bases, leaving 11 bases between them. The length of the CDR3 is 13 residues. The V gene's germline CDR1 is MGHRA and CDR2 YSYEKL. CDR3 nucleotides: TGCGCCAGCAGCCAACTTGAGGGCCTCGAGCAGTACTTC. Amino acid sequence: CASSQLEGLEQYF.

This chain links TRBV2 with TRBJ2-2; 9 bases map to TRBD1. Germline V gives CDR1 SNHLY, CDR2 FYNNEI. V lost 7 bases to trimming and J lost 5 bases; unmatched junction nucleotides: 8. The CDR3 has 15 amino acids. The CDR3 spells CASTPWGQGTGELFF. CDR3 nucleotide sequence: TGTGCCAGCACTCCCTGGGGACAGGGAACCGGGGAGCTGTTTTTT.

This clonotype was seen more than once but under ten times. The gene calls are TRBV29-1 and TRBJ1-1; D is ambiguous. Germline CDR1 is SQVTM and CDR2 is ANQGSEA. V lost 4 bases to trimming and J lost 1 base, with 10 bases between them. This CDR3 contains 13 residues. In DNA form, the CDR3 reads TGCAGCGTTGGGTACAGAGCGAACACTGAAGCTTTCTTT. It translates to CSVGYRANTEAFF. The whole variable domain, filled in from reference TRBV29-1 and TRBJ1-1, reads SAVISQKPSRDICQRGTSLTIQCQVDSQVTMMFWYRQQPGQSLTLIATANQGSEATYESGFVIDKFPISRPNLTFSTLTVSNMSPEDSSIYLCSVGYRANTEAFFGQGTRLTVV.

This clonotype appeared many times. The V gene is TRBV7-2, the J gene TRBJ1-2, with D maybe TRBD1 (5 bases). The CDR3 has 14 residues. Germline V gene data show CDR1 as SGHTA and CDR2 as FQGNSA. V was shortened by 5 bases and J by 3 bases, with 13 bases between the two germline ends. The CDR3 sequence: CASSPGGGYYGYTF. DNA of the CDR3: TGTGCCAGCAGCCCGGGGGGGGGGTACTATGGCTACACCTTC.

The chain has TRBV28 and TRBJ2-7; D is ambiguous. The CDR3 consists of 12 residues. Germline lookup yields CDR1 MDHEN and CDR2 SYDVKM. Between the trimmed V and J ends, which lost 8 bases and 2 bases, there was a span of 10 bases. CDR3 residues: CASGGRTYEQYF. The CDR3 region has the DNA TGTGCCAGCGGTGGACGGACCTACGAGCAGTACTTC.

This clonotype was counted between two and nine times. V and J are TRBV3-1 and TRBJ1-1; D possibly corresponds to TRBD1 (6 bases). V was shortened by 4 bases and J by 5 bases, with 14 bases between the two germline ends. This CDR3 is built from 14 residues. Germline V lookup: CDR1 LGHDT, CDR2 YNNKEL (reference sequence). CDR3 sequence: CASSRTDRGTEAFF. CDR3 nucleotide sequence: TGTGCCAGCAGCCGCACGGACAGAGGGACTGAAGCTTTCTTT.

This clonotype showed up just a few times. This sequence joins TRBV20-1 and TRBJ2-5; maybe TRBD2 (6 bases). From germline, CDR1 is DFQATT and CDR2 SNEGSKA (reference sequence). V lost 3 bases, J lost 3 bases, and 11 bases lay in between. The CDR3 is made up of 13 amino acids. For the CDR3, the DNA is TGCAGTGCTAGCCTCGCGGGAAAAGAGACCCAGTACTTC. Encoded protein: CSASLAGKETQYF.

This chain joins TRBV4-1 and TRBJ2-5, with D perhaps TRBD1 (5 bases). V lost 1 base and J lost 4, with 10 bases in between. Germline V lookup: CDR1 MGHRA, CDR2 YSYEKL. The CDR3 covers 14 residues. The CDR3, as DNA: TGCGCCAGCAGCCAAGCCGGAACAGGAGAGACCCAGTACTTC. Translation gives CASSQAGTGETQYF.

This clonotype was counted many times. The J gene is TRBJ2-2, the V gene TRBV6-1, with D maybe TRBD1 (6 bases). Trimming cost V 5 bases and J 3 bases, with 7 bases left between them. This CDR3 comprises 13 residues. CDR1 MNHNS and CDR2 SASEGT come from the germline V gene. The CDR3 loop is CASSRTDTGELFF. The DNA for the CDR3 is TGTGCCAGCAGTCGGACAGACACCGGGGAGCTGTTTTTT.

This clonotype turned up a few times. V is TRBV19 and J is TRBJ1-1, with D tentatively TRBD1 (5 bases). Germline CDR1 LNHDA, CDR2 SQIVND (reference sequence). CDR3 length: 15 amino acids. With 5 bases removed from V and 1 base from J, the gap between germline ends came to 14 bases. As DNA, the CDR3 is TGTGCCAGTAGTTTACCGGGACGGACGAACACTGAAGCTTTCTTT. Translated: CASSLPGRTNTEAFF.

This clonotype has a handful of counts. The chain employs TRBV3-1 and TRBJ2-2; D is ambiguous. The V gene lost 0 bases and the J gene lost 7 bases, with 21 bases spanning the gap. The CDR3 loop spans 18 amino acids. Germline lookup yields CDR1 LGHDT and CDR2 YNNKEL (reference sequence). The CDR3 DNA is TGTGCCAGCAGCCAAGATTCATCTGGGAAGTTAAAGTACGGGGAGCTGTTTTTT. It yields the protein CASSQDSSGKLKYGELFF.